This TCR beta chain was found in a study of response to subunit inactivated influenza vaccine. This clonotype was seen only a few times. The antigen remains unidentified. Germline-derived CDR1 and CDR2 are LGHNA and YNFKEQ. Unmatched junction bases numbered 3, after V lost 1 base and J lost 6 bases. The CDR3 totals 15 residues. Study outcomes and limitations: The authors put forward the suggestion that each seasonal influenza vaccination may bring in only a limited number of new T cells.

TCRdb reprocessed the RT-PCR reads with MiXCR, giving one entry per CDR3 protein. Of about 780,000 distinct CDR3 sequences in the sample, less than 20% are singletons; the top ten hold about a tenth. This clonotype was sampled from a man aged 45-60 years who received an inactivated influenza vaccine. The chain has TRBV4-2 and TRBJ2-1; TRBD2 matches at 10 bases. Sample: PBMCs from blood, taken 4 to 6 days after vaccination. The CDR3 spells CASSQASGRGNEQFF. CDR3 DNA: TGTGCCAGCAGCCAAGCTAGCGGGAGAGGCAATGAGCAGTTCTTC.